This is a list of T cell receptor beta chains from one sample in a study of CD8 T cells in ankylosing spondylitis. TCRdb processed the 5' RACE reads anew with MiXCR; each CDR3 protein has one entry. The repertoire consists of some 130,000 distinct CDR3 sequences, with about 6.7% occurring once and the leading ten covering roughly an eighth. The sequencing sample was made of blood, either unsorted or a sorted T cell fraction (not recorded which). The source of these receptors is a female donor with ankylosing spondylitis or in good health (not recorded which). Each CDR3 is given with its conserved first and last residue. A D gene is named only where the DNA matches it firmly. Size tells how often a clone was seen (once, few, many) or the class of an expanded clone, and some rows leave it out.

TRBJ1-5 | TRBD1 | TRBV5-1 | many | TGCGCCAGCAGCTTTACAGGGGATCGTAATCAGCCCCAGCATTTT | CASSFTGDRNQPQHF
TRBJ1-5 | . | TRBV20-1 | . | TGCAGTGCTATCGGTCGGGATCAGCCCCAGCATTTT | CSAIGRDQPQHF
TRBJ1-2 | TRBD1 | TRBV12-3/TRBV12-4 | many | TGTGCCAGCAGCTCAGGGGGGAGATATGGCTACACCTTC | CASSSGGRYGYTF
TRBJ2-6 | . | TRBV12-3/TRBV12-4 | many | TGTGCCAGCGGGGCCAACGTCCTGACTTTC | CASGANVLTF
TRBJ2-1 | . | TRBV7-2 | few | TGTGCCAGCAGCTTAGGGGGGAGTTCTCAGTTCTTC | CASSLGGSSQFF
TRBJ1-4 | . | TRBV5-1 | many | TGCGCCAGCAGCTTGTCACAGCACAAAAATGAAAAACTGTTTTTT | CASSLSQHKNEKLFF
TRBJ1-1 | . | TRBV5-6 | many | TGTGCCAGCAGCTACCCAGGAGGCACTGAAGCTTTCTTT | CASSYPGGTEAFF
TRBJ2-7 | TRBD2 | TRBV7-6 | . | TGTGCCAGCAGCCTAGGAGGGAGGGGAAACGAGCAGTACTTC | CASSLGGRGNEQYF
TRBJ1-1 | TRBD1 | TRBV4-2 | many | TGTGCCAGCAGCCAAGCCCCTTGGACAGGGGAGTCCACTGAAGCTTTCTTT | CASSQAPWTGESTEAFF
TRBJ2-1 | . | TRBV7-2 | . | TGTGCCAGCAGTTATGGGGTGGGCTACAATGAGCAGTTCTTC | CASSYGVGYNEQFF
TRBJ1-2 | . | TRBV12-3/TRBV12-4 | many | TGTGCCAGCAGTTTCATGACCTACAATTATGGCTACACCTTC | CASSFMTYNYGYTF
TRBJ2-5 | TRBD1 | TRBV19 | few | TGTGCCAGTAGTAACTTCGCAGGGGGTAAGGGAGAGACCCAGTACTTC | CASSNFAGGKGETQYF
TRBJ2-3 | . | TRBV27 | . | TGTGCCAGCAGTTCAGTTCGGGGGGCGGGAGATACGCAGTATTTT | CASSSVRGAGDTQYF
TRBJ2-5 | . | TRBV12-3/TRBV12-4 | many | TGTGCCAGCAGTTTGGGGGCGGAGCAAGAGACCCAGTACTTC | CASSLGAEQETQYF
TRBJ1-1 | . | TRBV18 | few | TGTGCCAGCTCACCAACTTTAGGTGCCCCGAACACTGAAGCTTTCTTT | CASSPTLGAPNTEAFF
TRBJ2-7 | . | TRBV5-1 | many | TGCGCCAGCAGCAACTCGCCACAGGGCTACGAGCAGTACTTC | CASSNSPQGYEQYF
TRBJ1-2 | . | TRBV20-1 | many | TGCAGTGCTAGAGGGGGGACAAATCCTAACTATGGCTACACCTTC | CSARGGTNPNYGYTF
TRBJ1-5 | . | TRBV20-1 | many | TGCAGTGCTAGAGAAGATAGCAATCAGCCCCAGCATTTT | CSAREDSNQPQHF
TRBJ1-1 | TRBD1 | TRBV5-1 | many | TGCGCCAGCAGCTTGGTGGGGACAGTGAACACTGAAGCTTTCTTT | CASSLVGTVNTEAFF
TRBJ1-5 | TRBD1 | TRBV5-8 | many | TGTGCCACTTCTCTACAGGGGAATCAGCCCCAGCATTTT | CATSLQGNQPQHF
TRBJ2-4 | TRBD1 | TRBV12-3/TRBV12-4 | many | TGTGCCAGCAGTTTAAGGGGACAGGGGCTAGCCAAAAACATTCAGTACTTC | CASSLRGQGLAKNIQYF
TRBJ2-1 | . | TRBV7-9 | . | TGTGCCAGCAGCCCTCCGGGACGGAGAAACAATGAGCAGTTCTTC | CASSPPGRRNNEQFF
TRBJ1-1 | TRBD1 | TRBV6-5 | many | TGTGCCAGCAGTTATCGTAGACAGGGCGGCACTGAAGCTTTCTTT | CASSYRRQGGTEAFF
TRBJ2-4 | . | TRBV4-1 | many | TGCGCCAGCAGCCAACTCATAGCCAAAAACATTCAGTACTTC | CASSQLIAKNIQYF
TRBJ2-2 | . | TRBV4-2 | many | TGTGCCAGCAGCCTCGGCGGGACTCCCAACACCGGGGAGCTGTTTTTT | CASSLGGTPNTGELFF
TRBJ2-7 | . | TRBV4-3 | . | TGCGCCAGCAGCCAAGATGGTGTCTCCTACGAGCAGTACTTC | CASSQDGVSYEQYF
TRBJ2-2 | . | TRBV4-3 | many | TGCGCCAGCAGCCAAGAGGGGGCGCGGGACACCGGGGAGCTGTTTTTT | CASSQEGARDTGELFF
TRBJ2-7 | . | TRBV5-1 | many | TGCGCCAGCAGCTTCCTCGGGGAAAGCTCCTACGAGCAGTACTTC | CASSFLGESSYEQYF
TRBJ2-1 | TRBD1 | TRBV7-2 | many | TGTGCCAGCAGCTCGGACAGGGACGAGCAGTTCTTC | CASSSDRDEQFF
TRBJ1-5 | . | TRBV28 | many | TGTGCCAGCAGTACCCCGGGAGGCAATCAGCCCCAGCATTTT | CASSTPGGNQPQHF
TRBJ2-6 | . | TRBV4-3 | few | TGCGCCAGCAGCCAAGATCTCGGGGCTGGGGCCAACGTCCTGACTTTC | CASSQDLGAGANVLTF
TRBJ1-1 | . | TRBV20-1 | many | TGCAGTGCTAGTTCCAGGAACACTGAAGCTTTCTTT | CSASSRNTEAFF
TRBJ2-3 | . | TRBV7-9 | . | TGTGCCAGCAGCGACGGGAGCACAGATACGCAGTATTTT | CASSDGSTDTQYF
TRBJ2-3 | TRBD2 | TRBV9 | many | TGTGCCAGCAGCGTCGCTAGCGGGGGGCGCACAGATACGCAGTATTTT | CASSVASGGRTDTQYF
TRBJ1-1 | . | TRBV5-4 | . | TGTGCCAGCAGAGACAGGCGAAACACTGAAGCTTTCTTT | CASRDRRNTEAFF